The 8 T cell receptor beta chains reported below all come from one sample, sequenced in a study of long-term antiretroviral therapy in people with HIV. The authors ran the immunoSEQ assay, v3.0, at survey level. The data were produced by immunoSEQ multiplex PCR, yet TCRdb's version contains in-frame clones alone and is incomplete. The sample holds some 43,000 clones, roughly 86% seen once. Specimen: unsorted PBMCs, collected 0.1 years before starting antiretroviral therapy. The receptors were sampled from a woman in her 50s with HIV.

V is TRBV10-3 and J is TRBJ1-2; D is perhaps TRBD1 (6 bases). The CDR3 loop spans 15 amino acids. Germline assignment: CDR1 ENHRY and CDR2 SYGVKD. Trimming removed 5 bases at V and 9 bases at J, with 22 bases between. Written as DNA, the CDR3 is TGTGCCATCAGTACAAGCGGGACACCGCTAAGACGCTACACCTTC. Its translation: CAISTSGTPLRRYTF.

The chain recombines TRBV5-6 with TRBJ2-3, with D hard to call. Deletions cut 0 bases from V and 6 bases from J, with 8 bases between. CDR3 size: 13 residues. Germline-derived CDR1 and CDR2 are SGHDT and YYEEEE. DNA for the CDR3: TGTGCCAGCAGCTTGGTTTTGGGCGATACGCAGTATTTT. Its protein product is CASSLVLGDTQYF.

This chain uses TRBV7-3 with TRBJ2-7; D call uncertain. Germline CDR1 SGHTA, CDR2 FQGTGA. CDR3 length: 14 residues. V lost 2 bases and J 3 bases, leaving 11 bases between the germline ends. This chain's CDR3 is CASSLGPGGYEQYF. The CDR3 nucleotides are TGTGCCAGCAGCTTAGGTCCCGGCGGCTACGAGCAGTACTTC.

This clone was counted between two and nine times. This rearrangement joins TRBV19 to TRBJ1-1, with D unclear. Trimming took off 5 bases at V and 0 bases at J, with 7 bases between the two ends. The CDR3 has 13 amino acids. Germline CDR1 LNHDA, CDR2 SQIVND (reference sequence). The CDR3 nucleotides read TGTGCCAGTAGTGCCACTATGAACACTGAAGCTTTCTTT. The encoded protein is CASSATMNTEAFF.

The V and J genes are TRBV19 and TRBJ2-5, with D possibly TRBD1 on 6 matching bases. Germline V lookup: CDR1 LNHDA, CDR2 SQIVND (reference sequence). Trimming took off 5 bases at V and 3 bases at J, with 19 bases between the two ends. The CDR3 is 16 amino acids. CDR3: CASSPDDRWGEETQYF. For the CDR3, the DNA is TGTGCCAGTAGTCCAGACGACAGGTGGGGTGAAGAGACCCAGTACTTC.

The genes are TRBV2 and TRBJ1-5, with D possibly being TRBD1 (5 bases). The CDR3 runs to 15 residues. Germline assignment: CDR1 SNHLY and CDR2 FYNNEI. V was clipped by 5 bases and J by 3 bases, with 14 bases between them. CDR3 loop: CASSTAGFVNQPQHF. The CDR3, as DNA: TGTGCCAGCAGTACCGCAGGGTTTGTCAATCAGCCCCAGCATTTT.

Concerning this clone itself: One junction end disagrees with the germline gene, perhaps due to a read error. CDR3 amino acids: CASSPLTVEDSPLHF. The CDR3 nucleotides read TGTGCTAGCAGCCCCCTGACCGTCGAGGATTCACCCCTCCACTTT. The V call is TRBV7-7, the J call TRBJ1-6; no firm D call. The length of the CDR3 is 15 residues. Germline loops: CDR1 SSHAT, CDR2 FNYEAQ (reference sequence).

This chain uses TRBV7-8 with TRBJ2-7, with 9 positions matching TRBD1. The CDR3 sequence is 13 residues long. Germline V gene sequence: CDR1 SGHVS, CDR2 FQNEAQ. V was clipped by 10 bases and J by 3 bases; unmatched bases: 7. The CDR3 DNA reads as TGTGCCACAGGGGGGGACAGGGACTACGAGCAGTACTTC. Translation: CATGGDRDYEQYF. Combining the CDR3 with reference TRBV7-8 and TRBJ2-7 gives the whole variable domain GAGVSQSPRYKVAKRGQDVALRCDPISGHVSLFWYQQALGQGPEFLTYFQNEAQLDKSGLPSDRFFAERPEGSVSTLKIQRTQQEDSAVYLCATGGDRDYEQYFGPGTRLTVT.